Below, 28 T cell receptor beta chains from the same sample are listed, as sequenced in a study of somatic mutations in cytotoxic T cells in rheumatoid arthritis (dated by TCRdb to about 2017). The receptor library was made with the immunoSEQ multiplex PCR assay. Here the immuneACCESS table is served through TCRdb, limited to in-frame sequences with V and J called. Missing clones are a known gap in these copies; in checked studies unresolved V genes cover under half, and the rest lacks a known reason. This sample lists just over 15,000 clones; about 69% were detected once. The top ten constitute around 14% of the sample. The sequenced material came from CD8+ T cells sorted from blood. The receptor set was obtained from an adult with rheumatoid arthritis.

The chain carries TRBV27 and TRBJ1-4; D uncertain. The V gene lost 3 bases and the J gene lost 4 bases, with 15 bases spanning the gap. Germline CDR1 reads MNHEY; CDR2 reads SMNVEV (reference sequence). This CDR3 comprises 16 residues. CDR3 in amino acids: CASSLSLSTINEKLFF. CDR3 bases: TGTGCCAGCAGTTTGTCCTTGTCAACGATTAATGAAAAACTGTTTTTT.

The V gene is TRBV19, the J gene TRBJ2-1; D ambiguous. The CDR3 spans 15 residues. Germline values: CDR1 LNHDA, CDR2 SQIVND (reference sequence). Deletions cut 0 bases from V and 2 bases from J, with 8 bases between. The CDR3 loop is CASSIDHLAYNEQFF. For the CDR3, the DNA is TGTGCCAGTAGTATAGATCACCTCGCCTACAATGAGCAGTTCTTC.

This clone has only one observation. This chain links TRBV5-4 with TRBJ2-1, with D possibly being TRBD1 (7 bases). Germline V gives CDR1 SGHNT, CDR2 YYREEE (reference sequence). With 5 bases removed from V and 0 bases from J, the gap between germline ends came to 12 bases. The CDR3 has 15 residues. CDR3 bases: TGTGCCAGCAGGGCAGGGGGGATCTCCTACAATGAGCAGTTCTTC. As protein: CASRAGGISYNEQFF.

The chain links TRBV11-2 to TRBJ2-7; possibly TRBD1 or TRBD2 for D (5 bases each). From germline, CDR1 is SGHAT and CDR2 FQNNGV. The V and J ends lost 1 base and 3 bases respectively, with 19 bases between them. The CDR3 extends over 17 amino acids. CDR3 loop: CASSLGPDWDGIYEQYF. DNA of the CDR3: TGTGCCAGCAGCTTAGGCCCCGACTGGGACGGTATCTACGAGCAGTACTTC. Looking up the rest from reference TRBV11-2 and TRBJ2-7 gives the full variable domain: EAGVAQSPRYKIIEKRQSVAFWCNPISGHATLYWYQQILGQGPKLLIQFQNNGVVDDSQLPKDRFSAERLKGVDSTLKIQPAKLEDSAVYLCASSLGPDWDGIYEQYFGPGTRLTVT.

Only one count was recorded for this clone. The rearrangement uses TRBV28 and TRBJ1-1; unclear D gene. Germline CDR1 reads MDHEN; CDR2 reads SYDVKM. This CDR3 is built from 12 residues. V lost 7 bases, J lost 10 bases, and 16 bases lay in between. CDR3 nucleotides: TGTGCCAGCAAGGGCAGGTCACTTGGAGCTTTCTTT. It encodes CASKGRSLGAFF. The full variable domain, with the rest looked up from reference TRBV28 and TRBJ1-1, is DVKVTQSSRYLVKRTGEKVFLECVQDMDHENMFWYRQDPGLGLRLIYFSYDVKMKEKGDIPEGYSVSREKKERFSLILESASTNQTSMYLCASKGRSLGAFFGQGTRLTVV.

CDR3: CASSLTWGRQETQYF. CDR3 nucleotide sequence: TGTGCCAGCAGTCTTACCTGGGGGAGGCAAGAGACCCAGTACTTC. V gene TRBV11-2 combines with J gene TRBJ2-5; tentative D call: TRBD2 (6 bases). The CDR3 runs to 15 residues. Trimming took 6 bases from V and 2 from J, leaving 16 bases between them. Germline-derived CDR1 and CDR2 are SGHAT and FQNNGV.

The chain links TRBV6-6 to TRBJ1-1, with TRBD1 matching 7 bases. This CDR3 has 14 residues. The germline gives CDR1 MNHNY, CDR2 SVGAGI (reference sequence). V was clipped by 7 bases and J by 1 base; unmatched bases: 6. The CDR3 loop is CASKKDRSNTEAFF. The CDR3 DNA follows: TGTGCCAGCAAAAAGGACAGGTCGAACACTGAAGCTTTCTTT.

This chain joins TRBV16 and TRBJ2-5; tentative D call: TRBD1 (6 bases). V was trimmed by 6 bases and J by 5 bases, leaving 16 bases between them. The germline V gene has CDR1 KGHSY and CDR2 FQNENV. CDR3 length equals 14 residues. CDR3 DNA sequence: TGTGCCAGCAGTCAAACAGGGAAGGGGGAGACCCAGTACTTC. Translated, it gives CASSQTGKGETQYF.

The table lists this clone with a few counts. The J gene is TRBJ2-7, the V gene TRBV9, with 11 bases aligning to TRBD2. V was pared by 3 bases and J by 3 bases, with 5 bases of the junction left unmatched. Germline V gene sequence: CDR1 SGDLS, CDR2 YYNGEE. The CDR3 extends over 15 amino acids. DNA for the CDR3: TGTGCCAGCAGCGCAGGGACTAGCGGACTCTACGAGCAGTACTTC. Translated, it gives CASSAGTSGLYEQYF.

The V call is TRBV30, the J call TRBJ1-1; D call uncertain. Germline CDR1 and CDR2: GTSNPN and SVGIG (reference sequence). Trimming removed 0 bases from V and 8 bases from J, with 13 bases in between. The CDR3 has 13 residues. As DNA, the CDR3 is TGTGCCTGGAGTGTAGGTCCGCGCAGGGAAGCTTTCTTT. Protein product: CAWSVGPRREAFF.

The gene calls are TRBV2 and TRBJ2-7; 9 nucleotides match TRBD2. From germline, CDR1 is SNHLY and CDR2 FYNNEI. The V gene end was trimmed by 6 bases and the J gene end by 2 bases; junction bases not matched to a gene: 8. The CDR3 loop spans 15 amino acids. In DNA, the CDR3 is TGTGCCAGCAGGCCGACTAGCGGAGGGGCCTACGAGCAGTACTTC. Encoded protein: CASRPTSGGAYEQYF.

J is TRBJ2-7 and V is TRBV29-1, with D perhaps TRBD1 (5 bases). The CDR3 runs 13 residues. The V gene lost 1 base and the J gene lost 0 bases, with 7 bases spanning the gap. Germline lookup yields CDR1 SQVTM and CDR2 ANQGSEA. The DNA of the CDR3 is TGCAGCGTTGAAGGGACATTCTCCTACGAGCAGTACTTC. Protein: CSVEGTFSYEQYF.

The rearrangement links TRBV15 to TRBJ2-7, with D tentatively TRBD1 (5 bases). Germline lookup yields CDR1 LNHNV and CDR2 YYDKDF (reference sequence). The CDR3 spans 15 residues. Deletions cut 3 bases from V and 5 bases from J, with 17 bases between. CDR3 protein: CATSSPRVQGNEQYF. The DNA of the CDR3 is TGTGCCACCAGCAGCCCCAGGGTTCAAGGCAACGAGCAGTACTTC.

This chain uses TRBV6-5 with TRBJ1-1; D is undetermined. CDR1 MNHEY and CDR2 SVGAGI come from the germline V gene. The CDR3 is 12 amino acids. With 10 bases removed from V and 1 base from J, the gap between germline ends came to 10 bases. The CDR3 spells CATKRENTEAFF. CDR3 DNA: TGTGCCACAAAGCGAGAGAACACTGAAGCTTTCTTT.

V usage is TRBV7-6 and J usage is TRBJ1-1; D uncertain. Deletions cut 5 bases from V and 1 base from J, with 11 bases between. The germline V gene has CDR1 SGHVS and CDR2 FNYEAQ. The CDR3 contains 14 residues. The CDR3 DNA is TGTGCCAGCAGCCTAACGGGCCCGAACACTGAAGCTTTCTTT. It codes for CASSLTGPNTEAFF.

On this clone: An end of the junction does not agree with germline; a read error may underlie this. This sequence joins TRBV27 and TRBJ2-7, with TRBD1 identical over 9 bases. Germline V CDR1 and CDR2: MNHEY, SMNVEV (reference sequence). This CDR3 is 11 amino acids long. The CDR3 loop reads CASSDGQGRNF. The CDR3 DNA reads TGTGCCAGCAGTGATGGACAGGGGCGGAACTTC.

The chain has TRBV6-5 and TRBJ2-5; weak D call: TRBD2 (5 bases). Between the trimmed V and J ends, which lost 0 bases and 1 base, there was a span of 6 bases. Looked up from germline, CDR1 is MNHEY and CDR2 is SVGAGI. CDR3 length: 14 residues. The CDR3 protein is CASSYSEVQETQYF. The DNA of the CDR3 is TGTGCCAGCAGTTACTCGGAGGTCCAAGAGACCCAGTACTTC.

The chain carries TRBV6-5 and TRBJ1-2, with TRBD1 as a possible D gene (6 bases). Germline V gene lookup returns CDR1 MNHEY and CDR2 SVGAGI. The CDR3 consists of 14 residues. V was clipped by 5 bases and J by 3 bases, with 13 bases between them. CDR3 in amino acids: CASSTTGFDYGYTF. CDR3 DNA: TGTGCCAGCAGTACTACAGGGTTTGACTATGGCTACACCTTC.

To note about this clone: Germline is not matched at one junction end, which may reflect a read error. The chain combines TRBV9 with TRBJ1-5, with TRBD1 as a possible D gene (5 bases). Germline-derived CDR1 and CDR2 are SGDLS and YYNGEE. The CDR3 is made up of 14 amino acids. The CDR3 DNA sequence: TGTGTCAGCAGCGATAAAGGGGCCAATCAGCCCCAGCATTTT. Translated, it gives CVSSDKGANQPQHF. The full variable domain, its missing parts supplied by reference TRBV9 and TRBJ1-5, is DSGVTQTPKHLITATGQRVTLRCSPRSGDLSVYWYQQSLDQGLQFLIQYYNGEERAKGNILERFSAQQFPDLHSELNLSSLELGDSALYFCVSSDKGANQPQHFGDGTRLSIL.

DNA of the CDR3: TGTGCCAGCAGTTTTGAGGGGGCGGGGCAAGAGACCCAGTACTTC. It codes for CASSFEGAGQETQYF. This rearrangement joins TRBV6-6 to TRBJ2-5; weak D call: TRBD1 (7 bases). The V and J ends lost 4 bases and 2 bases respectively, with 14 bases between them. Germline V gene sequence: CDR1 MNHNY, CDR2 SVGAGI (reference sequence). The CDR3 consists of 15 residues.

This chain joins TRBV4-1 and TRBJ2-7; 9 bases map to TRBD1. With V trimmed by 0 bases and J by 3 bases, 6 bases remained unmatched. This CDR3 has 16 amino acids. From germline, CDR1 is MGHRA and CDR2 YSYEKL. As DNA, the CDR3 is TGCGCCAGCAGCCAAGACCACCGGGACAGGGACTACGAGCAGTACTTC. Protein product: CASSQDHRDRDYEQYF.

The rearrangement links TRBV27 to TRBJ2-1; TRBD2 aligns across 9 bases. V dropped 5 bases and J dropped 0; count of bases not matched to a gene: 2. This CDR3 region has 15 residues. The germline gives CDR1 MNHEY, CDR2 SMNVEV (reference sequence). Here the CDR3 DNA reads TGTGCCAGCAGTCCTAGCGGGACCTCCTACAATGAGCAGTTCTTC. Encoded protein: CASSPSGTSYNEQFF.

The V and J genes are TRBV6-5 and TRBJ2-1; TRBD2 matches at 7 bases. This CDR3 has 15 residues. Germline V CDR1 and CDR2: MNHEY, SVGAGI. Germline trimming cut 4 bases from V and 2 bases from J; bases unmatched to any gene: 5. Written as DNA, the CDR3 is TGTGCCAGCAGTTTGGGGAGGGTGACCTACAATGAGCAGTTCTTC. Residues: CASSLGRVTYNEQFF.

This chain connects TRBV5-1 to TRBJ2-7; D might be TRBD2 (6 bases). Trimming cost V 5 bases and J 2 bases, with 11 bases left between them. The CDR3 extends over 13 amino acids. Germline-derived CDR1 and CDR2 are SGHRS and YFSETQ. This CDR3 is CASRVSGTYEQYF. In DNA, the CDR3 is TGCGCCAGCAGGGTTAGCGGAACCTACGAGCAGTACTTC.

This clone was detected a few times. V is TRBV6-1 and J is TRBJ2-7, with D unresolved. The CDR3 is 13 amino acids. Trimming removed 3 bases at V and 2 bases at J, with 8 bases between. Germline values: CDR1 MNHNS, CDR2 SASEGT. The CDR3 coding sequence is TGTGCCAGCAGTGAGACGGATACCTACGAGCAGTACTTC. Its translation is CASSETDTYEQYF.

This clone was observed a few times. CDR3 DNA: TGTGCCAGCAGTACCGACGATATGACAGGGGGTATCGAAGGCACTGAAGCTTTCTTT. Its protein product is CASSTDDMTGGIEGTEAFF. The rearrangement joins TRBV27 to TRBJ1-1; 9 bases fit TRBD1. Trimming cost V 5 bases and J 4 bases; bases outside gene matches: 20. Germline lookup yields CDR1 MNHEY and CDR2 SMNVEV (reference sequence). This CDR3 comprises 19 residues.

CDR3: CASSQDEGGPSGNTIYF. In nucleotides, the CDR3 is TGCGCCAGCAGCCAAGACGAAGGCGGTCCCTCTGGAAACACCATATATTTT. The chain is built from TRBV4-1 and TRBJ1-3; D not resolved. This CDR3 region has 17 residues. V was clipped by 0 bases and J by 0 bases, with 12 bases between them. The V gene's germline CDR1 is MGHRA and CDR2 YSYEKL.

The CDR3 region has the DNA TGTGCCACCTCGGAGGGGAACGGGAGTCCCTACGAGCAGTACTTC. It specifies CATSEGNGSPYEQYF. V is TRBV7-2 and J is TRBJ2-7; a possible D gene is TRBD2 (6 bases). V was shortened by 10 bases and J by 2 bases, with 21 bases between the two germline ends. CDR1 and CDR2 (germline): SGHTA, FQGNSA. The CDR3 runs to 15 residues.